This TCR beta chain was profiled in a study of monozygotic twins with inflammatory bowel disease (dated by TCRdb to between 2018 and 2020). With respect to the entire study: In total, around 28 monozygotic twin pairs made up the full study: 19 Danish pairs, all IBD-discordant, plus nine German pairs, of which four were IBD-concordant and five were IBD-discordant. The search for disease-associated traits relied mainly on comparing IBD patients with their genetically identical healthy co-twins within discordant pairs. Each individual had, on average, about 151 000 unique TCRalpha sequences and 181 000 unique TCRbeta sequences available for analysis. Here is what the overall study found, with its caveats: The analysis was unable to tell apart different T cell subtypes. IBD patients shared fewer clonotypes with other individuals than healthy twins did, most markedly in patients showing signs of disease activity. No difference in repertoire similarity was observed between concordant and discordant twins, possibly owing to limited statistical power. The results gave no support for a single strong signal or clonotype linked to IBD. Because patients were on differing immunosuppressive treatments, the repertoires may have picked up extra background noise and inter-individual variability. IBD patients had lower TCRbeta repertoire diversity, measured by the inverse Simpson index, than their healthy co-twins.

On this clonotype itself: Its binding antigen is unknown.

From each donor, a roughly 2.5 ml peripheral blood sample was collected into PAXgene tubes and stored at -80 degrees C. Without T cell sorting, total RNA was isolated from whole blood using the PAXgene blood miRNA kit on an automated QIAcube. Peripheral blood from monozygotic twin pairs concordant or discordant for inflammatory bowel disease was subjected to deep TCRalpha and TCRbeta repertoire profiling with unique molecular barcoding. Smoking habits were recorded for all twin pairs, and individuals were classified as current, former or never smokers. Measured from the cysteine to the phenylalanine, the CDR3 is 19 residues long. The entry carries no DNA sequence. The CDR1 and CDR2 encoded by the germline V gene (reference sequence) are DFQATT and SNEGSKA. The library was prepared using 5' RACE. The input for every TCR library was approximately 3,500 ng of total RNA. cDNA was synthesized with SMARTScribe reverse transcriptase in eight separate reactions per sample. During cDNA synthesis, template switching introduced unique molecular identifiers that contained a 6-nucleotide sample barcode. Two nested PCRs of 16 and 9 cycles amplified the TCRalpha and TCRbeta cDNA, and bead purification followed each PCR. Before amplification, the cDNA was treated with uracil DNA-glycosylase and purified using the QIAquick PCR purification kit. In the second PCR, Illumina TruSeq-compatible adapters and sample-specific barcodes were added. Library quality and concentration were checked on TapeStation and Qubit, and libraries were pooled at approximately 5 ng each. The pooled libraries were sequenced with 2 x 100 bp reads and custom sequencing primers on an Illumina HiSeq2500 single-index Rapid Run. For the original study's pipeline: PCR and sequencing errors were corrected by UMI-based consensus assembly using MiGEC version 1.2.6. MiXCR version 2.1.1 handled V(D)J alignment, clonotype assembly and CDR3 extraction. To normalise gene usage, clonotype sharing and MAIT/NKT TCR abundance, the analysis used the top 1000, 10 000 and 20 000 clonotypes per sample. After downsampling to 27 000 UMIs, diversity was calculated as the inverse Simpson index using the vegan R package. Statistical testing used paired Mann-Whitney U tests on the discordant twin pairs and applied Benjamini-Hochberg correction for multiple testing. Once TCRdb had reprocessed the reads, it stored one entry per CDR3 protein sequence and supplied no DNA. TCRdb's processing, not the authors' own work, is the source of the V and J calls. The sample table holds approximately 330,000 distinct CDR3 sequences. The ten largest make up approximately 2% of the sample.

This chain is built from TRBV20-1 and TRBJ2-5; the TRBD2 assignment by TCRdb is unverifiable without DNA. Sequencing input: blood. The clonotype comes from a human donor with ulcerative colitis or Crohn's disease, or a healthy co-twin of an affected twin (not recorded which). CDR3 sequence: CSALPLAGAAGGGQETQYF.